The sequence of this T cell receptor beta chain was determined in a study of CD8 T cells in Susac syndrome. Stable or active relapsing-remitting multiple sclerosis, untreated and meeting revised McDonald criteria, defined the controls. TEMRA cells were FACS-enriched, while CD8+ and CD4+ T cells were negatively isolated. The RNA input was roughly 0.45 to 1 ug, and it was reverse transcribed with random hexamers. The amplification used immunoSEQ multiplex PCR on TCR beta CDR3; it spanned 54 Vbeta and 13 Jbeta. TCRdb called the immunoSEQ multiplex PCR reads again in MiXCR, with one record for every CDR3 protein. Here the sample spans hundreds of thousands of distinct CDR3 sequences, about 93% being singletons. V dropped 1 base and J dropped 10 bases, with 14 bases sitting between them. The CDR3 sequence is 13 residues long.

This rearrangement joins TRBV12-3 or TRBV12-4 to TRBJ2-7; D is ambiguous. This clonotype was sampled from a human donor with multiple sclerosis. Sequencing was performed on CD4+ T cells from PBMCs. The CDR3 region has the DNA TGTGCCAGCAGTTTAGTGTCCGGGCATGGACAGTACTTC. Translation gives CASSLVSGHGQYF.